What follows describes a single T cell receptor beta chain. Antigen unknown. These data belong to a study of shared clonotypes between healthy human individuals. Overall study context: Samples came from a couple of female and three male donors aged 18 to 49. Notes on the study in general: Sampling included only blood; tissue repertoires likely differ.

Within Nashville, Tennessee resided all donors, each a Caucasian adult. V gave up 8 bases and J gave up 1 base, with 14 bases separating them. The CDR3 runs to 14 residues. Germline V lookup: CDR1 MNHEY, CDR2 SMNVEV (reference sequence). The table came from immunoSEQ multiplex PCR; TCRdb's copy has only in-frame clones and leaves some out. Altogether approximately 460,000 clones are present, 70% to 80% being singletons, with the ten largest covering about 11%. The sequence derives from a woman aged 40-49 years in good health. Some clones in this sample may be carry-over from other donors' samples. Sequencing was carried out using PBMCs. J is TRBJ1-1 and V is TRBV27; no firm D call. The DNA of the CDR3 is TGTGCCAGCCGACCGGGAGGACCGAACACTGAAGCTTTCTTT. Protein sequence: CASRPGGPNTEAFF.